The 17 T cell receptor beta chains below all came from one sample that was sequenced in a study of blood T cell repertoires in COVID-19. The data were produced by immunoSEQ multiplex PCR, yet TCRdb's version contains in-frame clones alone and is incomplete. The sample records tens of thousands of clones, 88% being singletons. Material: peripheral blood. The receptors shown here come from a human donor in a cohort sampled during active COVID-19.

This chain connects TRBV6-5 to TRBJ1-5; D might be TRBD1 (5 bases). The CDR3 loop spans 12 amino acids. In germline, CDR1 is MNHEY, CDR2 SVGAGI. V lost 8 bases, J lost 9 bases, and 14 bases lay in between. This chain's CDR3 is CASQGGNTPQHF. The CDR3 DNA follows: TGTGCCAGCCAGGGAGGGAATACGCCCCAGCATTTT.

The chain combines TRBV10-3 with TRBJ2-2, with 15 nucleotides matching TRBD2. This CDR3 is built from 14 residues. Germline-derived CDR1 and CDR2 are ENHRY and SYGVKD. Trimming at V came to 10 bases and at J to 8 bases, leaving 5 bases not matched to a gene. The CDR3 is CATGTSGRSGELFF. Here the CDR3 DNA reads TGTGCCACCGGGACTAGCGGGAGGTCAGGGGAGCTGTTTTTT.

The rearrangement joins TRBV2 to TRBJ2-1, with unresolved D. The V gene lost 5 bases and the J gene lost 3 bases, with 8 bases spanning the gap. Germline V CDR1 and CDR2: SNHLY, FYNNEI. The CDR3 loop spans 13 amino acids. The DNA for the CDR3 is TGTGCCAGCAGTACACCGAACTACAATGAGCAGTTCTTC. This sequence encodes CASSTPNYNEQFF.

The genes are TRBV20-1 and TRBJ2-5, with D hard to call. This CDR3 has 11 amino acids. Germline CDR1 DFQATT, CDR2 SNEGSKA (reference sequence). V lost 1 base to trimming and J lost 3 bases, with 3 bases between them. The chain's CDR3 is CSARVEETQYF. As DNA, the CDR3 is TGCAGTGCTAGAGTCGAAGAGACCCAGTACTTC.

The chain uses TRBV11-3 and TRBJ1-6; no firm D call. CDR1 and CDR2 from the germline V gene are SGHNT and YENEEA. V dropped 3 bases and J dropped 7 bases, with 4 bases sitting between them. CDR3 length: 12 residues. CDR3: CASSFPNSPLHF. The CDR3 DNA is TGTGCCAGCAGCTTCCCGAATTCACCCCTCCACTTT. Based on the CDR3 plus reference TRBV11-3 and TRBJ1-6, the full variable domain is EAGVVQSPRYKIIEKKQPVAFWCNPISGHNTLYWYLQNLGQGPELLIRYENEEAVDDSQLPKDRFSAERLKGVDSTLKIQPAELGDSAVYLCASSFPNSPLHFGNGTRLTVT.

This chain links TRBV20-1 with TRBJ2-5, with TRBD2 matching over 7 bases. J gave up 4 bases and V 3 bases, and 11 bases lay outside the gene matches. This CDR3 has 15 residues. Germline lookup yields CDR1 DFQATT and CDR2 SNEGSKA (reference sequence). The CDR3 here is CSASGGGLVGETQYF. The CDR3 nucleotides are TGCAGTGCTAGTGGGGGGGGATTGGTGGGAGAGACCCAGTACTTC.

CDR3 nucleotides: TGTGCCAGCGGAGGAGGTGTAATGAACACTGAAGCTTTCTTT. Translating gives CASGGGVMNTEAFF. The chain carries TRBV2 and TRBJ1-1; D is unresolved. The CDR3 has 14 amino acids. Trimming shortened V by 8 bases and J by 0 bases, and 13 bases separated the two germline ends. Per germline, CDR1 SNHLY and CDR2 FYNNEI.

This clone is a singleton in its sample. V and J are TRBV14 and TRBJ2-2, with a tentative D call TRBD1 (6 bases). Per the germline V gene, CDR1 is SGHDN and CDR2 is FVKESK. The V and J ends lost 3 bases and 1 base respectively, with 12 bases between them. The CDR3 runs to 16 residues. CDR3 nucleotides: TGTGCCAGCAGCCAGTATTACAGGGTGAACACCGGGGAGCTGTTTTTT. It specifies CASSQYYRVNTGELFF.

This chain connects TRBV14 to TRBJ2-7, with D tentatively TRBD2 (6 bases). V was trimmed by 4 bases and J by 2 bases, leaving 18 bases between them. This CDR3 contains 16 residues. CDR1 and CDR2 (germline): SGHDN, FVKESK. In DNA, the CDR3 is TGTGCCAGCAGCCCGGCTAGGAGCGGGTGGCCCTACGAGCAGTACTTC. It specifies CASSPARSGWPYEQYF.

V and J are TRBV27 and TRBJ2-7; 8 bases are shared with TRBD2. Germline-derived CDR1 and CDR2 are MNHEY and SMNVEV (reference sequence). The V and J ends lost 4 bases and 4 bases, in that order; junction bases with no gene match: 3. The CDR3 totals 13 residues. The CDR3 protein is CASSSRGAYEQYF. The CDR3 DNA reads as TGTGCCAGCAGTTCGCGGGGGGCTTACGAGCAGTACTTC.

CDR3 region: CSVEDLGREGYNEQFF. The CDR3, as DNA: TGCAGCGTTGAAGATCTAGGGCGGGAGGGCTACAATGAGCAGTTCTTC. V gene TRBV29-1 combines with J gene TRBJ2-1, with TRBD2 matching over 9 bases. The CDR3 is 16 amino acids. Germline-derived CDR1 and CDR2 are SQVTM and ANQGSEA. With 0 bases clipped from V and 3 bases from J, the junction kept 6 bases outside the gene matches.

This clone appeared once. V gene TRBV5-6 combines with J gene TRBJ2-5; the D gene is possibly TRBD1 (5 bases). This CDR3 is 15 amino acids long. Trimming pared 1 base from V and 4 bases from J, leaving 14 bases between. Germline loops: CDR1 SGHDT, CDR2 YYEEEE. The CDR3 region is CASSLISRQGETQYF. The CDR3 DNA sequence: TGTGCCAGCAGCTTGATTAGTAGGCAGGGAGAGACCCAGTACTTC.

The V call is TRBV7-6, the J call TRBJ2-2, with 10 bases identical to TRBD1. Germline CDR1 SGHVS, CDR2 FNYEAQ. The CDR3 consists of 17 residues. The junction had 7 bases not matched to a gene; V was cut back by 4 bases and J by 2 bases. CDR3 in amino acids: CASSSRRDRGNTGELFF. For the CDR3, the DNA is TGTGCCAGCAGCTCCCGCCGGGACAGGGGTAACACCGGGGAGCTGTTTTTT.

This clone turned up a few times. J is TRBJ2-1 and V is TRBV11-2; 13 bases agree with TRBD2. Germline trimming cut 4 bases from V and 7 bases from J; bases unmatched to any gene: 7. Germline loops: CDR1 SGHAT, CDR2 FQNNGV. The CDR3 covers 16 residues. CDR3 bases: TGTGCCAGCAGCTCCTTACTAGCGGGAGGGTTTAATGAGCAGTTCTTC. Protein: CASSSLLAGGFNEQFF.

The gene calls are TRBV30 and TRBJ2-3; 11 bases agree with TRBD2. Germline V gene sequence: CDR1 GTSNPN, CDR2 SVGIG (reference sequence). Trimming took 4 bases from V and 2 from J; bases not matched to a gene: 5. The CDR3 is made up of 15 amino acids. CDR3 bases: TGTGCCTGGATTGGGACTAGCGGTCCCACAGATACGCAGTATTTT. It yields the protein CAWIGTSGPTDTQYF. Complete variable domain (other parts from reference TRBV30 and TRBJ2-3): SQTIHQWPATLVQPVGSPLSLECTVEGTSNPNLYWYRQAAGRGLQLLFYSVGIGQISSEVPQNLSASRPQDRQFILSSKKLLLSDSGFYLCAWIGTSGPTDTQYFGPGTRLTVL.

V usage is TRBV6-5 and J usage is TRBJ2-1, with D uncertain. The CDR3 extends over 13 amino acids. The V gene's germline CDR1 is MNHEY and CDR2 SVGAGI. V lost 2 bases and J 16 bases, leaving 18 bases between the germline ends. The CDR3 sequence is CASSYPEERSEFF. The CDR3 DNA reads as TGTGCCAGCAGTTACCCGGAAGAGCGATCAGAATTCTTC.

This clone showed up just once. This chain links TRBV24-1 with TRBJ2-5; 9 bases map to TRBD1. CDR1 is KGHDR and CDR2 is SFDVKD in the germline V gene. J lost 2 bases, V lost 6 bases, and 6 bases had no gene match. CDR3 length: 15 amino acids. The CDR3 coding sequence is TGTGCCACCAGTCTCGGGACAGGGTATCAAGAGACCCAGTACTTC. Protein sequence: CATSLGTGYQETQYF.